This TCR beta chain was observed in a study of blood T cell repertoires in COVID-19. Study as a whole: Sites in the United States, Italy and Spain provided acute and convalescent COVID-19 samples. Nucleic acid was either cDNA or gDNA, and it came from T cells, B-cell-depleted T cells, or PBMCs.

This CDR3 spans 15 amino acids. The V segment lost 2 bases and the J segment 10 bases; nucleotides outside the gene matches: 8. Germline CDR1 and CDR2: MNHNS and SASEGT. The authors' processing: Amplification of reference gene primers provided the estimated nucleated cell counts. Libraries were prepared by immunoSEQ multiplex PCR; TCRdb keeps only in-frame clonotypes and omits some of them. V, J and clone size are those of that table, while D and trimming were read from the DNA. Here the sample spans fewer than 300,000 clones, 75% to 90% being singletons. Sequenced material: PBMCs or T cells enriched from blood (not recorded which). This chain connects TRBV6-1 to TRBJ1-6; 7 bases line up with TRBD1. The receptor was isolated from a woman between 25 and 40 years old who had recovered from COVID-19. CDR3 DNA sequence: TGTGCCAGCAGTGAACAGGGGGGTAGGGTGTCACCCCTCCACTTT. This codes for CASSEQGGRVSPLHF.